This T cell receptor (beta chain) was observed in a study of T cell responses to AZD1222 COVID-19 vaccine. Only in-frame clones appear in the TCRdb table, and some are missing; sequencing was by immunoSEQ multiplex PCR. The table lists more than 120,000 clones, 88% of them singletons, with under 5.5% in the top ten. Trimming cost V 3 bases and J 5 bases; bases outside gene matches: 6. Germline-derived CDR1 and CDR2 are SGHNT and YYREEE (reference sequence). This CDR3 is 15 amino acids long. The sequence was collected from an adult who received the MenACWY meningococcal vaccine as a control. This sequence joins TRBV5-4 and TRBJ2-1; 9 nucleotides align to TRBD2. Material: peripheral blood, obtained 28 days after the second dose of the MenACWY control vaccine. The CDR3 DNA is TGTGCCAGCAGCTATCCGGGACTAGCTAACAATGAGCAGTTCTTC. Its translation: CASSYPGLANNEQFF. Together with reference TRBV5-4 and TRBJ2-1, the CDR3 gives the full variable domain: ETGVTQSPTHLIKTRGQQVTLRCSSQSGHNTVSWYQQALGQGPQFIFQYYREEENGRGNFPPRFSGLQFPNYSSELNVNALELDDSALYLCASSYPGLANNEQFFGPGTRLTVL.